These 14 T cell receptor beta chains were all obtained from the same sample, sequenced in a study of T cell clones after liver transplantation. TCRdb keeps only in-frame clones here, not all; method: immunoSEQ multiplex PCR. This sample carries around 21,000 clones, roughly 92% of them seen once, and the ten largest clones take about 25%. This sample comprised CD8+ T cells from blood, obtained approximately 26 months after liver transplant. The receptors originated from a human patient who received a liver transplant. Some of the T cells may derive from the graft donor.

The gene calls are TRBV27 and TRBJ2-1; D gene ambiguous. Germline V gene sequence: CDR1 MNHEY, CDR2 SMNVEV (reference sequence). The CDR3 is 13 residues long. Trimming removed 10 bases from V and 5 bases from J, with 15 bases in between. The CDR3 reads CATSRSRNNEQFF. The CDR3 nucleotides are TGTGCCACCTCGCGGTCTCGTAACAATGAGCAGTTCTTC.

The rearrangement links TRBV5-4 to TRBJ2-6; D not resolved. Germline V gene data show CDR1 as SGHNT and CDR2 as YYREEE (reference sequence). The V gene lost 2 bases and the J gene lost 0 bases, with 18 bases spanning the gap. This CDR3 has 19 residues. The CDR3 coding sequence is TGTGCCAGCAGCTTTGGGCGGTACTCACCGATCTCTGGGGCCAACGTCCTGACTTTC. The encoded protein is CASSFGRYSPISGANVLTF.

CDR3 sequence: CASRMRQGPYEQYF. As DNA, the CDR3 is TGTGCCAGCAGGATGAGACAGGGCCCCTACGAGCAGTACTTC. V is TRBV28 and J is TRBJ2-7; 7 bases align to TRBD1. CDR3 length equals 14 residues. Germline trimming cut 6 bases from V and 2 bases from J; bases unmatched to any gene: 7. The germline gives CDR1 MDHEN, CDR2 SYDVKM. The whole variable domain, filled in from reference TRBV28 and TRBJ2-7, reads DVKVTQSSRYLVKRTGEKVFLECVQDMDHENMFWYRQDPGLGLRLIYFSYDVKMKEKGDIPEGYSVSREKKERFSLILESASTNQTSMYLCASRMRQGPYEQYFGPGTRLTVT.

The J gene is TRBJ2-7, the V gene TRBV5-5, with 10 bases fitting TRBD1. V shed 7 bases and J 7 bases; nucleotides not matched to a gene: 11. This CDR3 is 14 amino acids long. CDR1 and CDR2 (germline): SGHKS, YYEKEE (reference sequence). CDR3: CASYPPGQGREQYF. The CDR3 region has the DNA TGTGCCAGCTACCCCCCGGGACAGGGGCGGGAGCAGTACTTC.

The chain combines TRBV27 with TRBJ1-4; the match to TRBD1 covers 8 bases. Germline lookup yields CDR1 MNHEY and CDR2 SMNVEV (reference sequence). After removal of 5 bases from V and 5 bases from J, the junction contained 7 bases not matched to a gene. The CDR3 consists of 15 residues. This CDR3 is CASSPRGRPNEKLFF. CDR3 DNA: TGTGCCAGCAGTCCCAGGGGGCGGCCAAATGAAAAACTGTTTTTT.

CDR3 amino acids: CASSSLRGGSSYEQYF. CDR3 sequence (DNA): TGTGCCAGCAGTTCCCTTCGGGGAGGGAGCTCCTACGAGCAGTACTTC. The chain recombines TRBV27 with TRBJ2-7, with TRBD2 identical over 7 bases. The germline V gene has CDR1 MNHEY and CDR2 SMNVEV (reference sequence). The CDR3 runs 16 residues. Trimming took 4 bases from V and 0 from J; bases not matched to a gene: 9.

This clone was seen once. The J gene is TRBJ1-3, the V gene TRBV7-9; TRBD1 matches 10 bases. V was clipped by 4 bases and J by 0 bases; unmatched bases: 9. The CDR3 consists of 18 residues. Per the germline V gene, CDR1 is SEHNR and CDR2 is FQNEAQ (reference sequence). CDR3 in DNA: TGTGCCAGCAGCTACACACCTGGACAGGGGGACTCTGGAAACACCATATATTTT. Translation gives CASSYTPGQGDSGNTIYF.

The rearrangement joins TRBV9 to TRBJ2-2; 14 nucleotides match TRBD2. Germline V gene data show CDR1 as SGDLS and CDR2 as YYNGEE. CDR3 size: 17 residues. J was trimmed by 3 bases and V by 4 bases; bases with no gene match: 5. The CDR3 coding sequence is TGTGCCAGCAGCCTAGGACTAGCGGGAGGCGACACCGGGGAGCTGTTTTTT. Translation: CASSLGLAGGDTGELFF.

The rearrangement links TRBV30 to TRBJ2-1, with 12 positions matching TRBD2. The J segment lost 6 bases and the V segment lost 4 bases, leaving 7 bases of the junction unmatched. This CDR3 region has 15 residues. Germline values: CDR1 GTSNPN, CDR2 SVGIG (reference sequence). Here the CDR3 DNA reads TGTGCCTGGACTTGGACTAGCGGGGCTCTCAATGAGCAGTTCTTC. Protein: CAWTWTSGALNEQFF.

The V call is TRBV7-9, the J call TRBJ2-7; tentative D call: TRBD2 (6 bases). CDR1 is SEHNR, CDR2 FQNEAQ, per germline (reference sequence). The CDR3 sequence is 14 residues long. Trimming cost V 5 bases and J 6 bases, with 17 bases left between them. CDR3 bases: TGTGCCAGCAGCGACCCGACTAGGTTGTTCGAGCAGTACTTC. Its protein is CASSDPTRLFEQYF. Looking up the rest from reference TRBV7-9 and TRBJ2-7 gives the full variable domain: DTGVSQNPRHKITKRGQNVTFRCDPISEHNRLYWYRQTLGQGPEFLTYFQNEAQLEKSRLLSDRFSAERPKGSFSTLEIQRTEQGDSAMYLCASSDPTRLFEQYFGPGTRLTVT.

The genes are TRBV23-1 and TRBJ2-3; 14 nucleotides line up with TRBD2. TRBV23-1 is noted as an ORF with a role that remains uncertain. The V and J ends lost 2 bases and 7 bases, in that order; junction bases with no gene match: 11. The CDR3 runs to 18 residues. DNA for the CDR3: TGCGCCAGCAGTCAAGCTGTAAGGACTAGCGGGAGGTGGAATACGCAGTATTTT. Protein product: CASSQAVRTSGRWNTQYF.

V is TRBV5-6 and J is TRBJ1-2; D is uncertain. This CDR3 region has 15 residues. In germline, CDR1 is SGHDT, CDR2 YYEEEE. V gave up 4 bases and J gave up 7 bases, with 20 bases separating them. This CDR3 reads CASSAEGWGRAGYTF. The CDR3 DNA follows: TGTGCCAGCAGCGCGGAGGGATGGGGAAGGGCTGGCTACACCTTC.

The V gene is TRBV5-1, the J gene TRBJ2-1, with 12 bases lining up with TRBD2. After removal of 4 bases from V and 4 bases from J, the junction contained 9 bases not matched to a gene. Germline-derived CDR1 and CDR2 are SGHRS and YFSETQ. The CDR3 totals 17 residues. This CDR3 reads CASSPRLAGAPYNEQFF. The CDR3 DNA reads TGCGCCAGCAGCCCCCGACTAGCGGGAGCGCCATACAATGAGCAGTTCTTC.

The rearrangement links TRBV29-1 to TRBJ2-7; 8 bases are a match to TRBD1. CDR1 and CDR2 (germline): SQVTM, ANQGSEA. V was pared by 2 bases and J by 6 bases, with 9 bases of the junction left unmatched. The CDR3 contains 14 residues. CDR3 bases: TGCAGCGTTGAAAAGTCGCAGGGGGCGGGCGAGCAGTACTTC. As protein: CSVEKSQGAGEQYF.